This T cell receptor (beta chain) originates from a study of CD8+CD57+ T cells in acquired aplastic anemia. Across the whole study: DNA per sorted CD4+ or CD8+ sample ranged roughly 0.17 to 27.4 ug, averaging 3.2 ug. The average read count for CD4+ cells in healthy donors was around 11 million.

Whole-study results and caveats: Roughly 31 CD8+ CDR3 sequences were shared between patients and controls. CD8+ Simpson's diversity in patients was not significantly different from that in controls.

Trimming removed 10 bases at V and 13 bases at J, with 17 bases between. Germline values: CDR1 MNHEY, CDR2 SVGEGT. This CDR3 comprises 11 residues. Genomic DNA acted as the template from which TCR beta VDJ combination and CDR3 sequence profiling were carried out. TCRdb ran MiXCR on the reads and lists one entry per CDR3 protein. The table records 350,000 to 450,000 distinct CDR3 sequences, 65% to 80% of them present only once. This clonotype was seen many times. Its antigen is currently unknown. The receptor's source is a human donor in good health, serving as a control. The material sequenced was sorted CD4+, CD8+, or CD8+CD57+ T cells (not recorded which) from PBMCs. J is TRBJ2-1 and V is TRBV6-2 or TRBV6-3; no clear D gene. The CDR3 DNA follows: TGTGCCACCTTACTTGACATACGCCAGTTCTTC. Residues: CATLLDIRQFF.